This TCR beta chain came from a study of blood T cell repertoires in COVID-19. The wider study: Nucleic acid was either cDNA or gDNA, and it came from T cells, B-cell-depleted T cells, or PBMCs.

Per the original methods: Reference gene primer amplification in the assay estimated nucleated cell counts. Here immunoSEQ multiplex PCR was the method, and the copy in TCRdb shows in-frame clones only, minus some. V and J calls and clone size follow that table, whereas D and trimming were derived from the DNA. This table holds 45,000 to 70,000 clones, about four fifths found once. With V trimmed by 0 bases and J by 2 bases, 16 bases remained unmatched. The CDR3 is 20 amino acids. Germline CDR1 and CDR2: LNHNV and YYDKDF (reference sequence). Sequenced: peripheral blood. This TCR was sampled from an elderly woman with acute or convalescent COVID-19. This chain links TRBV15 with TRBJ1-5; TRBD1 matches at 7 bases. CDR3 DNA sequence: TGTGCCACCAGCAGAGATGATTTTTCGAAGAGGGGGCTGGGCAATCAGCCCCAGCATTTT. Residues: CATSRDDFSKRGLGNQPQHF.